The 9 T cell receptor beta chains reported below all come from one sample, sequenced in a study of blood T cell repertoires in COVID-19. Repertoires were generated with immunoSEQ multiplex PCR, while TCRdb's copy carries only in-frame clones and drops some. The sample lists 100,000 to 150,000 clones, around three quarters occurring once. Source material: peripheral blood. All receptors derive from a man aged 35 to 55 with active or convalescent COVID-19.

V gene TRBV7-9 combines with J gene TRBJ1-1; 9 nucleotides agree with TRBD1. Germline trimming cut 4 bases from V and 3 bases from J; bases unmatched to any gene: 0. The length of the CDR3 is 13 residues. CDR1 and CDR2 (germline): SEHNR, FQNEAQ (reference sequence). The CDR3 DNA follows: TGTGCCAGCAGCTGGGACAGGGACACTGAAGCTTTCTTT. Translating gives CASSWDRDTEAFF.

The chain recombines TRBV5-1 with TRBJ2-3, with D possibly being TRBD2 (6 bases). The CDR3 sequence is 15 residues long. Germline V gene lookup returns CDR1 SGHRS and CDR2 YFSETQ. Trimming took 1 base from V and 3 from J, leaving 12 bases between them. The CDR3 DNA follows: TGCGCCAGCAGCTTGAGCGGGCCTCGAACAGATACGCAGTATTTT. Translated, it gives CASSLSGPRTDTQYF.

The gene calls are TRBV3-1 (or the pseudogene TRBV3-2) and TRBJ1-1, with 8 bases matching TRBD1. The J segment lost 1 base and the V segment lost 1 base, leaving 5 bases of the junction unmatched. Germline V gene sequence: CDR1 LGHDT, CDR2 YNNKEL (reference sequence). This CDR3 region has 16 residues. The CDR3 DNA reads as TGTGCCAGCAGCCAAGGGACAGGGCTAGCGAACACTGAAGCTTTCTTT. This sequence encodes CASSQGTGLANTEAFF.

V usage is TRBV7-9 and J usage is TRBJ1-2; D uncertain. From germline, CDR1 is SEHNR and CDR2 FQNEAQ (reference sequence). This CDR3 region has 13 residues. V shed 2 bases and J shed 2 bases, with 6 bases lying between them. As DNA, the CDR3 is TGTGCCAGCAGCTTAAGAGGAAACTATGGCTACACCTTC. As protein: CASSLRGNYGYTF.

Here the CDR3 DNA reads TGTGCCAGCAGTGGCTGGGGGCAGAACTATGGCTACACCTTC. This gives the protein CASSGWGQNYGYTF. V usage is TRBV2 and J usage is TRBJ1-2, with D perhaps matching TRBD1 (6 bases). From germline, CDR1 is SNHLY and CDR2 FYNNEI. V was pared by 4 bases and J by 2 bases, with 11 bases between. The CDR3 consists of 14 residues.

The chain uses TRBV19 and TRBJ2-2, with 9 bases that match TRBD1. The V segment lost 5 bases and the J segment 6 bases; nucleotides outside the gene matches: 7. CDR3 length equals 15 residues. Germline loops: CDR1 LNHDA, CDR2 SQIVND (reference sequence). The CDR3 region has the DNA TGTGCCAGTAGTTCCGGACAGGGGAGGGCCGGGGAGCTGTTTTTT. Translation: CASSSGQGRAGELFF.

This clone appeared a single time. The chain has TRBV30 and TRBJ1-2; tentatively, D is TRBD1 (6 bases). Germline assignment: CDR1 GTSNPN and CDR2 SVGIG (reference sequence). V shed 2 bases and J shed 1 base, with 17 bases lying between them. The CDR3 contains 16 residues. CDR3 loop: CAWSPTSYRDNYGYTF. The CDR3 DNA is TGTGCCTGGAGTCCCACCTCCTACAGGGATAACTATGGCTACACCTTC.

The chain carries TRBV7-3 and TRBJ1-2; maybe TRBD1 (5 bases). The CDR3 runs 11 residues. Trimming took 5 bases from V and 12 from J, leaving 13 bases between them. CDR1 is SGHTA and CDR2 is FQGTGA in the germline V gene. CDR3 loop: CASSIPGWHTF. Written as DNA, the CDR3 is TGTGCCAGCAGCATTCCAGGGTGGCACACCTTC.

The gene calls are TRBV27 and TRBJ2-7; 9 positions match TRBD1. This CDR3 has 14 amino acids. Per the germline V gene, CDR1 is MNHEY and CDR2 is SMNVEV (reference sequence). V was pared by 6 bases and J by 3 bases, with 6 bases of the junction left unmatched. The CDR3 sequence is CASRGMGQGYEQYF. In DNA, the CDR3 is TGTGCCAGCAGGGGGATGGGACAGGGCTACGAGCAGTACTTC.